The 10 T cell receptor beta chains below come from one sample, sequenced in a study of STAT5B mutations in CD4+ large granular lymphocyte leukemia. Sequencing used immunoSEQ multiplex PCR; TCRdb keeps in-frame clones, though not all of them. Among roughly 23,000 clones, 82% were seen once, and the ten largest hold approximately 9%. The source material was CD4+ T cells from blood buffy coats. These receptors all come from a human donor in good health.

The chain recombines TRBV28 with TRBJ2-7, with TRBD2 identical over 9 bases. Germline CDR1 MDHEN, CDR2 SYDVKM. Trimming removed 5 bases from V and 6 bases from J; junction bases left unmatched: 8. This CDR3 spans 14 amino acids. The DNA of the CDR3 is TGTGCCAGCAGTATTAGCGGGAGAGGAGGCGAGCAGTACTTC. Its protein is CASSISGRGGEQYF.

This clone has a single count. This sequence joins TRBV11-2 and TRBJ2-7, with 11 positions matching TRBD1. CDR1 is SGHAT and CDR2 is FQNNGV in the germline V gene. The trim removed 4 bases at V and 2 bases at J, leaving 4 bases unmatched. The CDR3 totals 15 residues. The CDR3 spells CASSSGQGVTYEQYF. The CDR3 nucleotides read TGTGCCAGCAGCTCGGGACAGGGGGTCACCTACGAGCAGTACTTC. Full variable domain (rest looked up from reference TRBV11-2 and TRBJ2-7): EAGVAQSPRYKIIEKRQSVAFWCNPISGHATLYWYQQILGQGPKLLIQFQNNGVVDDSQLPKDRFSAERLKGVDSTLKIQPAKLEDSAVYLCASSSGQGVTYEQYFGPGTRLTVT.

The rearrangement uses TRBV11-3 and TRBJ1-6; no definite D call. The CDR3 has 13 amino acids. CDR1 is SGHNT, CDR2 YENEEA, per germline. V was shortened by 2 bases and J by 8 bases, with 7 bases between the two germline ends. The CDR3: CASSLQYDSPLHF. Here the CDR3 DNA reads TGTGCCAGCAGCTTACAGTACGATTCACCCCTCCACTTT.

J is TRBJ2-3 and V is TRBV28; 8 bases map to TRBD1. The V segment lost 7 bases and the J segment 4 bases; nucleotides outside the gene matches: 10. This CDR3 has 15 residues. The germline CDR1 and CDR2 sequences are MDHEN and SYDVKM. CDR3 in amino acids: CASTPTGDFADTQYF. DNA for the CDR3: TGTGCCAGCACCCCGACAGGGGACTTCGCAGATACGCAGTATTTT.

The chain is built from TRBV5-1 and TRBJ2-5; D possibly matches TRBD1 or TRBD2 (6 bases each). The DNA end is a closer match to TRBJ2-7, so the J assignment may be wrong. CDR1 and CDR2 (germline): SGHRS, YFSETQ. This CDR3 has 13 residues. The CDR3 nucleotides read TGCGCCAGCAGCTTGGAGGGGGGCTACGAGCAGTACTTC. Its translation is CASSLEGGYEQYF.

The chain has TRBV25-1 and TRBJ2-5; possibly TRBD2 for D (7 bases). The CDR3 sequence is 15 residues long. The germline V and J ends were trimmed by 1 base and 5 bases, with 14 bases remaining between them. Germline V gene data show CDR1 as MGHDK and CDR2 as SYGVNS. CDR3 bases: TGTGCCAGCAGTGAATCGGCGGGGGCAGGGGAGACCCAGTACTTC. Translating it yields CASSESAGAGETQYF. Supplemented by reference TRBV25-1 and TRBJ2-5, the full variable domain reads EADIYQTPRYLVIGTGKKITLECSQTMGHDKMYWYQQDPGMELHLIHYSYGVNSTEKGDLSSESTVSRIRTEHFPLTLESARPSHTSQYLCASSESAGAGETQYFGPGTRLLVL.

This clone was found a few times. The chain uses TRBV4-1 and TRBJ1-5; D not resolved. The CDR3 consists of 15 residues. V was cut by 1 base and J by 1 base, with 8 bases left in between. Germline CDR1 and CDR2: MGHRA and YSYEKL. The CDR3 coding sequence is TGCGCCAGCAGCCAAGGTCCTAACAGCAATCAGCCCCAGCATTTT. It encodes CASSQGPNSNQPQHF.

This chain connects TRBV11-3 to TRBJ2-2; 10 nucleotides agree with TRBD1. This CDR3 region has 17 residues. J lost 1 base, V lost 1 base, and 3 bases had no gene match. CDR1 and CDR2 from the germline V gene are SGHNT and YENEEA. CDR3 in amino acids: CASSLGQGARNTGELFF. CDR3 DNA: TGTGCCAGCAGCTTAGGACAGGGGGCGAGGAACACCGGGGAGCTGTTTTTT.

The V call is TRBV6-5, the J call TRBJ2-7, with 7 bases lining up with TRBD1. The CDR3 sequence is 15 residues long. The V gene end was trimmed by 2 bases and the J gene end by 0 bases; junction bases not matched to a gene: 4. Per the germline V gene, CDR1 is MNHEY and CDR2 is SVGAGI. CDR3 protein: CASSYRQGGSYEQYF. CDR3 in DNA: TGTGCCAGCAGTTACCGACAGGGCGGCTCCTACGAGCAGTACTTC.

The J gene is TRBJ2-1, the V gene TRBV5-5; D is undetermined. This CDR3 is 16 amino acids long. Germline V gene data show CDR1 as SGHKS and CDR2 as YYEKEE (reference sequence). Trimming removed 2 bases at V and 4 bases at J, with 16 bases between. For the CDR3, the DNA is TGTGCCAGCAGCTTTCGGCAGGTGATTCGGTACAATGAGCAGTTCTTC. The encoded protein is CASSFRQVIRYNEQFF. Filled out from reference TRBV5-5 and TRBJ2-1, the complete variable domain reads DAGVTQSPTHLIKTRGQQVTLRCSPISGHKSVSWYQQVLGQGPQFIFQYYEKEERGRGNFPDRFSARQFPNYSSELNVNALLLGDSALYLCASSFRQVIRYNEQFFGPGTRLTVL.